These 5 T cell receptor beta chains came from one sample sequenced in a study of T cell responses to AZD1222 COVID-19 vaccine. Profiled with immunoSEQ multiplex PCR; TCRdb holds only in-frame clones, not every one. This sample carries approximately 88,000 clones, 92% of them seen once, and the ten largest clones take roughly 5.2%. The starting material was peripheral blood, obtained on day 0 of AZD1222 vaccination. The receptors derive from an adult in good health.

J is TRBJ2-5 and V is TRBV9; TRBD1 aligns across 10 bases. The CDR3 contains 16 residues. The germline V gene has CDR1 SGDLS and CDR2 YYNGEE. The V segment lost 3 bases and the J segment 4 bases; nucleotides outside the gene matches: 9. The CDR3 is CASSDSPGTGAETQYF. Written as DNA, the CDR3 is TGTGCCAGCAGCGACAGCCCAGGGACAGGGGCAGAGACCCAGTACTTC.

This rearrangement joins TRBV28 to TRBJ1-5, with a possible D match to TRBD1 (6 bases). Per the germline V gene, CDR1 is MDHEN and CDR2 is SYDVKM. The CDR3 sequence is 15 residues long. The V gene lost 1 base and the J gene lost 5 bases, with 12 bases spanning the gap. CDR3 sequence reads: CASSLSDRNYQPQHF. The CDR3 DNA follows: TGTGCCAGCAGTTTATCGGACAGAAACTATCAGCCCCAGCATTTT. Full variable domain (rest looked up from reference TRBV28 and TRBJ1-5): DVKVTQSSRYLVKRTGEKVFLECVQDMDHENMFWYRQDPGLGLRLIYFSYDVKMKEKGDIPEGYSVSREKKERFSLILESASTNQTSMYLCASSLSDRNYQPQHFGDGTRLSIL.

This CDR3 is CASSNPGQTYEQYF. The CDR3, as DNA: TGTGCCAGTAGTAATCCGGGACAGACCTACGAGCAGTACTTC. The chain has TRBV19 and TRBJ2-7; 7 bases match TRBD1. Germline-derived CDR1 and CDR2 are LNHDA and SQIVND (reference sequence). CDR3 size: 14 residues. Germline trimming cut 4 bases from V and 2 bases from J; bases unmatched to any gene: 5.

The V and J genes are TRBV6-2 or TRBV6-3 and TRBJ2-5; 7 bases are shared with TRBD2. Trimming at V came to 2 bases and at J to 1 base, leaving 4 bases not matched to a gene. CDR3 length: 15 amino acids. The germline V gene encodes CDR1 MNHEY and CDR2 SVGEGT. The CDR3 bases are TGTGCCAGCAGTTACGGCGGGGGAGCCCAAGAGACCCAGTACTTC. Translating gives CASSYGGGAQETQYF.

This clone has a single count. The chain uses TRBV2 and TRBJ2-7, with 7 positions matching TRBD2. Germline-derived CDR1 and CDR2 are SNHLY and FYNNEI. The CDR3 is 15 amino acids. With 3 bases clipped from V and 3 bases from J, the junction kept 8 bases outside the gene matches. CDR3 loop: CASSDPSGNFYEQYF. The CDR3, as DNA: TGTGCCAGCAGTGATCCGAGCGGGAACTTCTACGAGCAGTACTTC.